This paragraph covers one T cell receptor (beta chain) sequence. The antigen remains undetermined. These data are taken from a study of shared clonotypes between healthy human individuals. All the donors were Caucasian adults who lived in Nashville, Tennessee. Study-wide results and limits: An anticipated effect of sequencing depth on clonotype sharing among donors was recognized. Generation probabilities were higher for clonotypes shared across all four sorted-subset donors than for unshared ones.

In the original processing: Filtering differed, since immunoSEQ gave only junction sequences and no quality scores. Libraries were prepared by immunoSEQ multiplex PCR; TCRdb keeps only in-frame clonotypes and omits some of them. V and J calls plus clone size are reproduced from that table; the DNA served to infer D and trimming. The top ten hold approximately 1.2% of the sample, which has about 1.5 million clones, approximately 96% seen once. Germline-derived CDR1 and CDR2 are MGHDK and SYGVNS. The CDR3 spans 15 residues. Trimming took 2 bases from V and 3 from J, leaving 13 bases between them. The sequenced sample was naive CD4+ T cells sorted from blood. Stated subset: CD45RA+ positively selected. This receptor was taken from a young man in good health. V gene TRBV25-1 combines with J gene TRBJ2-5; a possible D gene is TRBD1 (5 bases). The CDR3 here is CASSEVLGQKETQYF. In DNA, the CDR3 is TGTGCCAGCAGTGAAGTTTTGGGGCAGAAAGAGACCCAGTACTTC.